This record looks at one T cell receptor (beta chain) sequence and its context. Its matching antigen is unknown. Profiling relied on immunoSEQ multiplex PCR, and the TCRdb table lists in-frame clones only, not all of them. The sample consists of fewer than 25,000 clones, around 77% of them appearing once. These data are taken from a study of CD4 T cells in relation to SARS-CoV-2 and coronaviruses. Overall study context: PBMCs were cultured with antigen for over 8 days before TCR beta sequencing. General observations from the study: The cross-reactivity analysis covered only spike protein, not other viral proteins.

Unexposed donor CD4+ T cells date from about 2011-2019, before the COVID-19 pandemic. The cells were cultured for 9 to 11 days before CD4+ T cells were isolated. Testing used SARS-CoV-2 S/N and four cold-coronavirus spikes on unexposed-donor CD4+ T cells, cells permitting. The CDR3 extends over 13 amino acids. Between the trimmed V and J ends, which lost 8 bases and 7 bases, there was a span of 18 bases. The germline V gene encodes CDR1 LNHDA and CDR2 SQIVND (reference sequence). The clonotype originates from a human donor in good health. What was sequenced was CD4+ T cells from PBMCs, cultured in vitro. This sequence joins TRBV19 and TRBJ2-7; a weak D match, TRBD2 (6 bases). The CDR3 sequence: CASSDYIGAEQYF. The CDR3 DNA sequence: TGTGCCAGTTCGGACTATATAGGGGCGGAGCAGTACTTC.